What follows describes a single T cell receptor beta chain. Its matching antigen is unknown. The PCR had 60 Vbeta and 13 Jbeta primers. Profiling relied on immunoSEQ multiplex PCR, and the TCRdb table lists in-frame clones only, not all of them. The sample has more than 100,000 clones; 77% are singletons. Donors showed nominal health when sampled, although they likely had unrecorded immune exposures. The data stem from a study of cytomegalovirus exposure and HLA in healthy donors. Study outcomes and limitations: Analysis performed later found roughly 17,000 TCR beta sequences associated with HLA alleles at 0.05 false discovery rate. Most CMV-associated TCR beta chains were later found to appear HLA-restricted. Associated with cytomegalovirus, according to the listing, were 150 to 200 TCR beta chains.

CDR1 SGHTA and CDR2 FQGTGA come from the germline V gene. V shed 4 bases and J 4 bases; nucleotides not matched to a gene: 10. There are 16 residues in the CDR3. The receptor comes from a human donor in good health. Sample: PBMCs. This rearrangement joins TRBV7-3 to TRBJ2-1; 7 bases agree with TRBD2. The CDR3 is CASSSSGSGRYNEQFF. For the CDR3, the DNA is TGTGCCAGCAGCTCCTCCGGTAGCGGGCGATACAATGAGCAGTTCTTC.